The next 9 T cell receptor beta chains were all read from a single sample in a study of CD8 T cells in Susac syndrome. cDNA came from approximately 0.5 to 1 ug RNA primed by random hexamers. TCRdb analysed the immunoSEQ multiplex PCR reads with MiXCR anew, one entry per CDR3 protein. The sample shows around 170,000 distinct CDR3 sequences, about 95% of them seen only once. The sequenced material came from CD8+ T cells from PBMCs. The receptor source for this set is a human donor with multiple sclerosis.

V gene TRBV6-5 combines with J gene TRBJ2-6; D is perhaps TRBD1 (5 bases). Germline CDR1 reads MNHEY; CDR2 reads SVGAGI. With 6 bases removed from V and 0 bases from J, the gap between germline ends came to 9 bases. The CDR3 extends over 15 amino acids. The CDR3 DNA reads TGTGCCAGCAGCCGCGACAGCTCTGGGGCCAACGTCCTGACTTTC. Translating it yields CASSRDSSGANVLTF.

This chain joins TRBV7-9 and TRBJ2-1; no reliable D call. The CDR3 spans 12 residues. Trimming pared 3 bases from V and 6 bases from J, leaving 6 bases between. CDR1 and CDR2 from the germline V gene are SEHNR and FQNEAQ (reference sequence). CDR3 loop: CASSLGANEQFF. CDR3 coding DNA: TGTGCCAGCAGCTTGGGTGCCAATGAGCAGTTCTTC.

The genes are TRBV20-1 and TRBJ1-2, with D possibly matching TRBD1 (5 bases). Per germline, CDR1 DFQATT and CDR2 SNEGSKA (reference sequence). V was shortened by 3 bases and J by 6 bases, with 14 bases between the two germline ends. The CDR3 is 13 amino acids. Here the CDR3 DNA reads TGCAGTGCTAGTCGTCAGGGATGGGATGGCTACACCTTC. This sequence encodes CSASRQGWDGYTF.

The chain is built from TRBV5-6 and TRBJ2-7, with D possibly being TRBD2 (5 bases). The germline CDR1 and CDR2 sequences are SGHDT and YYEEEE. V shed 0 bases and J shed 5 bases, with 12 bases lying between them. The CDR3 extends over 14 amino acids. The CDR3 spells CASSLVGSGNEQYF. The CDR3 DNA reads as TGTGCCAGCAGCTTGGTTGGGTCGGGAAACGAGCAGTACTTC.

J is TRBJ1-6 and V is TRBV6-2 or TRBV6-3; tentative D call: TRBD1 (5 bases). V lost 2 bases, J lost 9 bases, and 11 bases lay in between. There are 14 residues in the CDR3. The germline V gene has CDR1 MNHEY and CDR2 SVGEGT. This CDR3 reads CASSYHRRGSPLHF. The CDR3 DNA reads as TGTGCCAGCAGTTACCATCGGAGGGGTTCACCCCTCCACTTT.

The CDR3 nucleotides are TGTGCCAGCTCACCCCGGGAGGGGCGCAACCACGAGCAGTACTTC. As protein: CASSPREGRNHEQYF. The rearrangement joins TRBV18 to TRBJ2-7; TRBD2 matches at 8 bases. The CDR3 is 15 residues long. With V trimmed by 3 bases and J by 5 bases, 9 bases remained unmatched. Looked up from germline, CDR1 is KGHSH and CDR2 is LQKENI.

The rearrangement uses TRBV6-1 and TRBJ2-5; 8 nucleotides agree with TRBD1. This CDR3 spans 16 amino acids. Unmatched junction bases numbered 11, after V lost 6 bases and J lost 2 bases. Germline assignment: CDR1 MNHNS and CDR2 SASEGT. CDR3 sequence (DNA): TGTGCCAGCAGCCCTCGCGCCGGGACAGGTCAAGAGACCCAGTACTTC. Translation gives CASSPRAGTGQETQYF.

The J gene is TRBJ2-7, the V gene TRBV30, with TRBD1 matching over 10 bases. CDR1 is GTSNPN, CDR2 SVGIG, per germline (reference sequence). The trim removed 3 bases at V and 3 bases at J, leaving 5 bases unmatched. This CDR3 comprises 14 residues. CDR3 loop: CAWRNRDRGYEQYF. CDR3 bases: TGTGCCTGGAGGAACCGGGACAGGGGCTACGAGCAGTACTTC.

The CDR3 is CSALETTEYYGYTF. The DNA for the CDR3 is TGCAGTGCTTTGGAAACGACAGAATACTATGGCTACACCTTC. V usage is TRBV20-1 and J usage is TRBJ1-2, with D perhaps matching TRBD1 (5 bases). The V and J ends lost 5 bases and 3 bases respectively, with 16 bases between them. The CDR3 is made up of 14 amino acids. Germline V gives CDR1 DFQATT, CDR2 SNEGSKA (reference sequence).